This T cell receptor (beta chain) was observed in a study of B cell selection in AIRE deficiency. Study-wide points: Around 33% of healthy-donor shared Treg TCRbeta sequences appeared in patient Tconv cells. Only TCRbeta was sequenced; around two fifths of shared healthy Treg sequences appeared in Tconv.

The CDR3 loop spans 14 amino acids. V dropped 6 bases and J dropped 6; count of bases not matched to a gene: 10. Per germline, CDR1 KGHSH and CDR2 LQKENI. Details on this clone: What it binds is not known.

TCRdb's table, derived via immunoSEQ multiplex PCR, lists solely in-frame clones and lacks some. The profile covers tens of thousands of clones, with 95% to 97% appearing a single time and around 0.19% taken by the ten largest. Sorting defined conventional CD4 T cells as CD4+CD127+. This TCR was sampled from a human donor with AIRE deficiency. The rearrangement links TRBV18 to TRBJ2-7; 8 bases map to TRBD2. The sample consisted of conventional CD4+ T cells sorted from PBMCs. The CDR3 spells CASSSEAGDSEQYF. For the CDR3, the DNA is TGTGCCAGCTCCAGCGAAGCGGGAGATAGCGAGCAGTACTTC.